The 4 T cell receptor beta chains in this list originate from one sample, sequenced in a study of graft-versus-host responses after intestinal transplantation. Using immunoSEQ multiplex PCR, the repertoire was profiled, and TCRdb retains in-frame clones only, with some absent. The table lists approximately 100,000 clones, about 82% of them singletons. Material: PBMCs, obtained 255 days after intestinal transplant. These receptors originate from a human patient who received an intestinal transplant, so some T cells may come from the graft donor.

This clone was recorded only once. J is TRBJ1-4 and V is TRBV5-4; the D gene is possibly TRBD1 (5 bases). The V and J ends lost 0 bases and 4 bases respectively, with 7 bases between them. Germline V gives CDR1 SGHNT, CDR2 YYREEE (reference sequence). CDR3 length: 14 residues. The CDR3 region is CASSLGGLNEKLFF. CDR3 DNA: TGTGCCAGCAGCTTGGGGGGACTTAATGAAAAACTGTTTTTT.

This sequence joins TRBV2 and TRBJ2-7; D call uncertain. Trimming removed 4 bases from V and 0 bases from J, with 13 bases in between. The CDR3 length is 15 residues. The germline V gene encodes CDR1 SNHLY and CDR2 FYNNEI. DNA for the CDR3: TGTGCCAGCAGTGGTTTTACCCCGCTCTCCTACGAGCAGTACTTC. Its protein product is CASSGFTPLSYEQYF.

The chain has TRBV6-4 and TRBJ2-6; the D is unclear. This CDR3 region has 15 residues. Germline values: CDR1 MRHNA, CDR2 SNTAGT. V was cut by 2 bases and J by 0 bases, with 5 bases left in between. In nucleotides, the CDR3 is TGTGCCAGCAGTGACGGCAGCTCTGGGGCCAACGTCCTGACTTTC. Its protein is CASSDGSSGANVLTF.

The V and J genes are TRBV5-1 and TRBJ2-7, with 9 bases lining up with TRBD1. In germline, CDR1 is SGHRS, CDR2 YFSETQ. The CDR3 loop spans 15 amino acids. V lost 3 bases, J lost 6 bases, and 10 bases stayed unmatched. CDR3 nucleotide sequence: TGCGCCAGCAGCTCCGAGCGGGACAGGGCCCTCGAGCAGTACTTC. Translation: CASSSERDRALEQYF.